This T cell receptor (beta chain) was retrieved from a study of blood T cell repertoires in COVID-19. In the study overall: Italy, Spain and the United States were the sources of the convalescent and acute COVID-19 samples. PBMCs, B-cell-depleted T cells, or T cells provided the cDNA or gDNA that made up the material.

The protocol was immunoSEQ multiplex PCR, while the TCRdb copy is restricted to in-frame clones and leaves out a portion. The table shows roughly 410,000 clones, with more than 70% occurring only once. CDR3 length: 16 amino acids. Germline CDR1 is GTSNPN and CDR2 is SVGIG (reference sequence). Trimming removed 2 bases from V and 1 base from J, with 16 bases in between. The sample was peripheral blood. V gene TRBV30 combines with J gene TRBJ2-3, with D perhaps matching TRBD2 (6 bases). The TCR originated in a woman in her sixties or seventies with COVID-19, enrolled during active disease. This chain's CDR3 is CAWSTPGLRGTDTQYF. The CDR3 DNA is TGTGCCTGGAGTACACCGGGACTCAGGGGCACAGATACGCAGTATTTT.